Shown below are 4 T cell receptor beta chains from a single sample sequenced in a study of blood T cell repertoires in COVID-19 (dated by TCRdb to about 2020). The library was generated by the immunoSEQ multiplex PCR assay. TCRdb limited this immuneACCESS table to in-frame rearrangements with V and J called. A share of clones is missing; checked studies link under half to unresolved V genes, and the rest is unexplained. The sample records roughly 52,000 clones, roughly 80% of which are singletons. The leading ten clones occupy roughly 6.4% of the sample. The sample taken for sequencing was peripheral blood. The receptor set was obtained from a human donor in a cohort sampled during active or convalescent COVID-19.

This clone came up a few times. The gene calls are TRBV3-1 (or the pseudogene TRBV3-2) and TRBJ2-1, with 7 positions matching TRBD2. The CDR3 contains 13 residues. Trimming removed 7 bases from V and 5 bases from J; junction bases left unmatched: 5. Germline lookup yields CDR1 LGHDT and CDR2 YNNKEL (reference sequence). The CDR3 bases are TGTGCCAGCATCGACAGCGGGGACAATGAGCAGTTCTTC. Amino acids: CASIDSGDNEQFF.

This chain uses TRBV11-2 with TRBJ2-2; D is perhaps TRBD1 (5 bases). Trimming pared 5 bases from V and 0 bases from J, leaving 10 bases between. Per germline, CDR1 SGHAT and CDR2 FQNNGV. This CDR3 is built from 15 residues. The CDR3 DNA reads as TGTGCCAGCAGCCCGACAGACGCGAACACCGGGGAGCTGTTTTTT. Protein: CASSPTDANTGELFF.

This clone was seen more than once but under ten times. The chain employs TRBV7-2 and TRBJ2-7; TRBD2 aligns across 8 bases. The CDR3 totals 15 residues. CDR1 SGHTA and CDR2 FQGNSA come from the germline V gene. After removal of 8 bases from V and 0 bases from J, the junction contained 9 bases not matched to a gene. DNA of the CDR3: TGTGCCAGCCACACGGGGGGGGCAGGCTCCTACGAGCAGTACTTC. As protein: CASHTGGAGSYEQYF.

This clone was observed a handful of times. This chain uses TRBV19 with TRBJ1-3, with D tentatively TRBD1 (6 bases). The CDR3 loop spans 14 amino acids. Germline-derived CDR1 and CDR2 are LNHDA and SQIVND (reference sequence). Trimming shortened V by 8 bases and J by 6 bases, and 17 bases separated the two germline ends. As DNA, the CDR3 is TGTGCCAGTCGGACAGCACATACCTCAAACACCATATATTTT. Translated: CASRTAHTSNTIYF.